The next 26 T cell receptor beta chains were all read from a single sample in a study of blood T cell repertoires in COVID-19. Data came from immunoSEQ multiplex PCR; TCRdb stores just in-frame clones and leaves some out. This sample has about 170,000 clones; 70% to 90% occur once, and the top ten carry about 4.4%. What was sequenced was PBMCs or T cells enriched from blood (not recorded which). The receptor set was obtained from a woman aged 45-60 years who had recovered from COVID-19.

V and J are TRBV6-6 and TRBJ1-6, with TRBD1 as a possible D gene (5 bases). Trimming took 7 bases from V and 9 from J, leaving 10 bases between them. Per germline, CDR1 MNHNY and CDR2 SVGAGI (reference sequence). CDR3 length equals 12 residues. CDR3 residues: CASITGGSPLHF. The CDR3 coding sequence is TGTGCCAGCATAACGGGGGGTTCACCCCTCCACTTT.

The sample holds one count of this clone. The CDR3 sequence is CASSFREGGISYF. The CDR3 DNA sequence: TGTGCCAGCAGTTTTCGGGAAGGAGGGATCTCCTACTTC. The chain is built from TRBV27 and TRBJ2-5; the D gene is possibly TRBD2 (6 bases). V was trimmed by 3 bases and J by 14 bases, leaving 19 bases between them. From germline, CDR1 is MNHEY and CDR2 SMNVEV (reference sequence). The CDR3 spans 13 residues.

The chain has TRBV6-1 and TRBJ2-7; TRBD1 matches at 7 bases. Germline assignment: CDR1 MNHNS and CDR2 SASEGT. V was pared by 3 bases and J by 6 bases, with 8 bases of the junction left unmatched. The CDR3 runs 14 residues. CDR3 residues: CASSDPPGQIEQYV. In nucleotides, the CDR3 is TGTGCCAGCAGTGATCCCCCGGGACAGATCGAGCAGTACGTC.

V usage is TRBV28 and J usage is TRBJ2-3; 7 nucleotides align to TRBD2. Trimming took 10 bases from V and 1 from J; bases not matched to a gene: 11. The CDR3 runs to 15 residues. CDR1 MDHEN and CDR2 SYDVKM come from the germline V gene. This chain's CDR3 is CATPLAGPGTDTQYF. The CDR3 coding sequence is TGTGCCACCCCGTTAGCGGGTCCTGGCACAGATACGCAGTATTTT.

The CDR3 DNA follows: TGTGCCAGCAGTTTCGATTCGGGAGGTCTCCCTCCCTACGAGCAGTACGTC. Translating gives CASSFDSGGLPPYEQYV. V and J are TRBV27 and TRBJ2-7, with 7 bases identical to TRBD2. The CDR3 extends over 17 amino acids. V was pared by 3 bases and J by 2 bases, with 13 bases of the junction left unmatched. Germline V lookup: CDR1 MNHEY, CDR2 SMNVEV (reference sequence).

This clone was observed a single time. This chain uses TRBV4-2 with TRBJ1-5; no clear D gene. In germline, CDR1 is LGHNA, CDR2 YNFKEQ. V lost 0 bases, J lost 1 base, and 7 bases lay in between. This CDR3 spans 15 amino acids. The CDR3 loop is CASSQDWRSNQPQHF. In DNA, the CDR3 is TGTGCCAGCAGCCAAGATTGGCGGAGCAATCAGCCCCAGCATTTT.

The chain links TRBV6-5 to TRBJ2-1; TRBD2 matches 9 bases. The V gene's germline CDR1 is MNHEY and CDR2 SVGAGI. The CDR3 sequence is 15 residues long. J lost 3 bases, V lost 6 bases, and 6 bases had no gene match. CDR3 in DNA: TGTGCCAGCAGACCTACGACTAGCGGCTACAATGAGCAGTTCTTC. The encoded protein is CASRPTTSGYNEQFF.

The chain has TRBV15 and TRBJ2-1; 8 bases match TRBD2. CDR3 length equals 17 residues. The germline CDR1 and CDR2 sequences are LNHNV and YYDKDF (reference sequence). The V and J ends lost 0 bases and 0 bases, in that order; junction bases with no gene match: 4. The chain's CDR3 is CATSREKLAASYNEQFF. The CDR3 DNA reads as TGTGCCACCAGCAGAGAGAAACTAGCGGCCTCCTACAATGAGCAGTTCTTC.

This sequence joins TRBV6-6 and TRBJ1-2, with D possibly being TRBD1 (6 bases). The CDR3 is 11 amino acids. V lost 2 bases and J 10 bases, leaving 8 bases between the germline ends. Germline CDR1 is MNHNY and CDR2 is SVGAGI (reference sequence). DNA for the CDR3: TGTGCCAGCAGTTACCCAGGGGCCTACACCTTC. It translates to CASSYPGAYTF.

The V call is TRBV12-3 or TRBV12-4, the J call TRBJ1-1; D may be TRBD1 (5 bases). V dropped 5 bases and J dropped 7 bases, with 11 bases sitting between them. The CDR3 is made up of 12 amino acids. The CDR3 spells CASSNRQLEAFF. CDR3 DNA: TGTGCCAGCAGTAATAGACAGCTTGAAGCTTTCTTT.

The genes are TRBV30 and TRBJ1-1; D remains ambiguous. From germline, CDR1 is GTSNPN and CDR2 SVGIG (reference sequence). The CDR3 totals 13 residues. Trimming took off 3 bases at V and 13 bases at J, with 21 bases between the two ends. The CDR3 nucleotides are TGTGCCTGGAGCGCGGGCTATTTCATGGGTGGTTTCTTT. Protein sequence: CAWSAGYFMGGFF.

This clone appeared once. The CDR3 DNA follows: TGTGCCAGCAGTGGGGGACTGAGTAATGAAAAACTGTTTTTT. This translates into CASSGGLSNEKLFF. The J gene is TRBJ1-4, the V gene TRBV2; possible D gene TRBD1, 5 bases. Trimming cost V 4 bases and J 4 bases, with 10 bases left between them. This CDR3 spans 14 amino acids. CDR1 is SNHLY and CDR2 is FYNNEI in the germline V gene.

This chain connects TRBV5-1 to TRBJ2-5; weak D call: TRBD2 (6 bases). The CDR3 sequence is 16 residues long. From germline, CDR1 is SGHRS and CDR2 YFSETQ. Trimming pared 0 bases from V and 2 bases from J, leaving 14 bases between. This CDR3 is CASSLVFDAGQETQYF. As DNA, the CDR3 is TGCGCCAGCAGCTTGGTATTCGATGCGGGACAAGAGACCCAGTACTTC.

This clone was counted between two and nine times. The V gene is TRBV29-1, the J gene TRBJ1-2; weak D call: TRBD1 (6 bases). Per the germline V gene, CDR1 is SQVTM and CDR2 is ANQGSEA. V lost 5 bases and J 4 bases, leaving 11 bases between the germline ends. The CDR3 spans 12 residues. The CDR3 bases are TGCAGCGTTACACAGGGTGGCTATGGCTACACCTTC. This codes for CSVTQGGYGYTF.

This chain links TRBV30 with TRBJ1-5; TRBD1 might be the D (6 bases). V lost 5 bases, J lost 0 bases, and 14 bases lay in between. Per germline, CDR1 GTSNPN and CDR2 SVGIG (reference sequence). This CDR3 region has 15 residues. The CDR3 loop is CAWGYRARSNQPQHF. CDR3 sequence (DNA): TGTGCCTGGGGGTACAGGGCTCGTAGCAATCAGCCCCAGCATTTT.

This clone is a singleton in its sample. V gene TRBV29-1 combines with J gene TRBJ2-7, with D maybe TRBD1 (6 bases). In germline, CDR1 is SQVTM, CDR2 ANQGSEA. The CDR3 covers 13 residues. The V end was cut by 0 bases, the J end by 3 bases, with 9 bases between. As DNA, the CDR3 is TGCAGCGTTGAAGATGCGGACAGCTACGAGCAGTACGTC. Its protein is CSVEDADSYEQYV.

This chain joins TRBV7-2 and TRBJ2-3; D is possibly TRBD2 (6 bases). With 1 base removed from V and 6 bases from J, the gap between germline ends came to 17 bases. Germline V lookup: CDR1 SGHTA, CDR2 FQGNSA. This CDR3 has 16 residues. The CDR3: CASSLEARGGADTQYF. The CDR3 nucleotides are TGTGCCAGCAGCTTAGAGGCTCGGGGCGGGGCGGATACGCAGTATTTT.

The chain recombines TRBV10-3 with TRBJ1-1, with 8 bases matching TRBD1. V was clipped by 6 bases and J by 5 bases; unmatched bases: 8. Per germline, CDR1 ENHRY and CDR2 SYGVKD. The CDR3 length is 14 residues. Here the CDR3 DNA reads TGTGCCATCAGACCCGGACAGGGTAGGACTGAAGCTTTCTTT. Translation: CAIRPGQGRTEAFF.

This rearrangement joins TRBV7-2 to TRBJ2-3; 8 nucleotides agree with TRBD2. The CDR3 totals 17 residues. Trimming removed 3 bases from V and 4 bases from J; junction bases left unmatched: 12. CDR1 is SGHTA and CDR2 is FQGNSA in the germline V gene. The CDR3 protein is CASSFPQKSGSSDTQYF. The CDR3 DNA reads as TGTGCCAGCAGCTTCCCCCAAAAGAGCGGGAGTTCAGATACGCAGTATTTT.

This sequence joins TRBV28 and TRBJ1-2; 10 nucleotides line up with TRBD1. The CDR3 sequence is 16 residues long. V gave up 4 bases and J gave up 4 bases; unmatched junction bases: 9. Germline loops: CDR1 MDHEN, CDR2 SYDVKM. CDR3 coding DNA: TGTGCCAGCAGTTCCCCCGGGACAGGGGAAGGCTATGGCTACACCTTC. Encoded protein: CASSSPGTGEGYGYTF.

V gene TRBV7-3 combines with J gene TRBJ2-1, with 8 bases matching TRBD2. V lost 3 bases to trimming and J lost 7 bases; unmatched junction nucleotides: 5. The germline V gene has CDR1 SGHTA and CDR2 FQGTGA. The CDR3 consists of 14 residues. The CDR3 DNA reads TGTGCCAGCAGCTTGACTAGCGCAGGAAATGAGCAGTTCTTC. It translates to CASSLTSAGNEQFF.

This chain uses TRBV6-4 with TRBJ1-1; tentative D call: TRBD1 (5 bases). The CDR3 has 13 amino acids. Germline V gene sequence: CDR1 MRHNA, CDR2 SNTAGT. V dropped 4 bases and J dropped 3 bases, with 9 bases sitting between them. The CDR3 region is CASSVRGDTEAFF. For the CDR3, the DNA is TGTGCCAGCAGTGTCCGGGGGGACACTGAAGCTTTCTTT.

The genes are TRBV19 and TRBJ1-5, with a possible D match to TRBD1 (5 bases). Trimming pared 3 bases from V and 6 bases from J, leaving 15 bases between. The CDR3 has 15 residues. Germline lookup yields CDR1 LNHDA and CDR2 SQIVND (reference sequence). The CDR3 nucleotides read TGTGCCAGTAGTATCGGTCAGGGAGGTACTCAGCCCCAGCATTTT. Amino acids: CASSIGQGGTQPQHF.

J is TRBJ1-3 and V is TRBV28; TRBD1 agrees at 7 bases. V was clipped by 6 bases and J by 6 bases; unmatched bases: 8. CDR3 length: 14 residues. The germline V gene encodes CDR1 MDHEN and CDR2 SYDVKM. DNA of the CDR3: TGTGCCAGCAGCCAACGACAGGGCTCAAACACCATATATTTT. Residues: CASSQRQGSNTIYF.

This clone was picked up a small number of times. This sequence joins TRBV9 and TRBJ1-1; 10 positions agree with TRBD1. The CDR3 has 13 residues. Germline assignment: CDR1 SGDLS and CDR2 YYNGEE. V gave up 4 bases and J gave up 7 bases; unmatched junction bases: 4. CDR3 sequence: CASSSGQGGEAFF. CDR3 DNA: TGTGCCAGCAGCTCTGGACAGGGGGGTGAAGCTTTCTTT. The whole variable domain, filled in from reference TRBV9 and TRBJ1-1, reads DSGVTQTPKHLITATGQRVTLRCSPRSGDLSVYWYQQSLDQGLQFLIQYYNGEERAKGNILERFSAQQFPDLHSELNLSSLELGDSALYFCASSSGQGGEAFFGQGTRLTVV.

The CDR3 region has the DNA TGTGCCAGTAGTATAGGTACTAAGTACAATGAGCAGTTCTTC. Protein product: CASSIGTKYNEQFF. The rearrangement uses TRBV19 and TRBJ2-1; D is undetermined. Trimming pared 1 base from V and 4 bases from J, leaving 8 bases between. Germline assignment: CDR1 LNHDA and CDR2 SQIVND (reference sequence). The CDR3 runs to 14 residues.